This passage covers 17 T cell receptor beta chains from one sample sequenced in a study of radiotherapy plus CTLA-4 blockade in lung cancer. Profiling relied on immunoSEQ multiplex PCR, and the TCRdb table lists in-frame clones only, not all of them. The table records 75,000 to 100,000 clones, about four fifths of them present only once. The sequencing here drew on peripheral blood, taken from a patient treated with radiotherapy plus ipilimumab. The receptors stem from a human donor with non-small cell lung cancer who had a partial response to radiotherapy plus ipilimumab. Some clones in this sample may be carry-over from other donors' samples.

The chain links TRBV7-9 to TRBJ2-3; D is perhaps TRBD2 (5 bases). CDR1 and CDR2 (germline): SEHNR, FQNEAQ (reference sequence). V lost 8 bases and J 0 bases, leaving 21 bases between the germline ends. The CDR3 consists of 17 residues. The CDR3 nucleotides read TGTGCCAGCGCGGGTGAGGGAGCAACATCTAGCACAGATACGCAGTATTTT. Residues: CASAGEGATSSTDTQYF.

The CDR3 region is CAIDRGLMNTEAFF. CDR3 DNA: TGTGCCATTGACAGGGGCCTCATGAACACTGAAGCTTTCTTT. The genes are TRBV2 and TRBJ1-1, with 8 bases fitting TRBD1. Germline CDR1 and CDR2: SNHLY and FYNNEI. Trimming at V came to 10 bases and at J to 0 bases, leaving 7 bases not matched to a gene. This CDR3 region has 14 residues.

This clone was observed once. This chain links TRBV11-2 with TRBJ1-2; 9 bases align to TRBD1. Germline CDR1 is SGHAT and CDR2 is FQNNGV. The CDR3 covers 13 residues. J lost 14 bases, V lost 5 bases, and 12 bases had no gene match. For the CDR3, the DNA is TGTGCCAGCAGCCGAACAGGGGGCGGAATAGTGACCTTC. Residues: CASSRTGGGIVTF.

V gene TRBV15 combines with J gene TRBJ2-4; 8 nucleotides line up with TRBD1. The J segment lost 7 bases and the V segment lost 0 bases, leaving 8 bases of the junction unmatched. CDR1 is LNHNV, CDR2 YYDKDF, per germline (reference sequence). There are 16 residues in the CDR3. The CDR3 is CATSRDSTGALNIQYF. CDR3 bases: TGTGCCACCAGCAGAGACTCGACAGGGGCCCTTAACATTCAGTACTTC.

The chain carries TRBV7-2 and TRBJ2-3, with D maybe TRBD2 (6 bases). Germline loops: CDR1 SGHTA, CDR2 FQGNSA. The length of the CDR3 is 14 residues. Trimming took 5 bases from V and 4 from J, leaving 13 bases between them. The CDR3 DNA reads as TGTGCCAGCAGCCGTGATGCGGGGCCAGATACGCAGTATTTT. Protein product: CASSRDAGPDTQYF.

The table lists this clone with a count of one. V is TRBV6-5 and J is TRBJ2-7; the D gene is possibly TRBD1 (7 bases). V was cut by 5 bases and J by 3 bases, with 14 bases left in between. Germline V CDR1 and CDR2: MNHEY, SVGAGI. This CDR3 contains 14 residues. The CDR3 sequence is CASSEGRGDYEQYF. DNA for the CDR3: TGTGCCAGCAGTGAAGGCAGGGGGGACTACGAGCAGTACTTC.

The J gene is TRBJ2-2, the V gene TRBV13, with 10 bases that match TRBD2. Germline CDR1 is PRHDT and CDR2 is FYEKMQ (reference sequence). Losses at the gene ends were 2 bases for V and 10 bases for J; bases not matched to a gene: 10. The CDR3 length is 16 residues. DNA for the CDR3: TGTGCCAGCAGCTTACTATCCGGACTAGCGGTTCAGGAGCTGTTTTTT. It encodes CASSLLSGLAVQELFF.

This chain connects TRBV4-2 to TRBJ2-1, with TRBD2 matching over 10 bases. The CDR3 is 16 residues long. The ends lost 3 bases at V and 4 bases at J; junction bases unmatched: 6. CDR1 and CDR2 (germline): LGHNA, YNFKEQ. The CDR3 loop reads CASSHAGTSAYNEQFF. DNA for the CDR3: TGTGCCAGCAGCCACGCCGGGACTAGCGCGTACAATGAGCAGTTCTTC.

The chain is built from TRBV30 and TRBJ1-2, with 9 bases aligning to TRBD1. The CDR3 runs to 13 residues. Germline CDR1 reads GTSNPN; CDR2 reads SVGIG (reference sequence). The J segment lost 6 bases and the V segment lost 0 bases, leaving 2 bases of the junction unmatched. The CDR3 coding sequence is TGTGCCTGGAGTGTACGGACAGGGGATGGCTACACCTTC. Residues: CAWSVRTGDGYTF.

The CDR3, as DNA: TGTGCCAGCAGCCTGGGACTAGCGGGGGTCGAGCAGTACTTC. It is translated as CASSLGLAGVEQYF. The chain is built from TRBV5-6 and TRBJ2-7, with 14 bases aligning to TRBD2. J lost 6 bases, V lost 4 bases, and 3 bases had no gene match. The CDR3 runs 14 residues. Germline assignment: CDR1 SGHDT and CDR2 YYEEEE.

This clone came up many times. The rearrangement links TRBV6-1 to TRBJ1-1, with 9 bases identical to TRBD1. This CDR3 is built from 13 residues. Germline V CDR1 and CDR2: MNHNS, SASEGT. With V trimmed by 5 bases and J by 6 bases, 4 bases remained unmatched. CDR3 in amino acids: CASSTRQGAEAFF. The CDR3 nucleotides are TGTGCCAGCAGTACGCGACAGGGGGCTGAAGCTTTCTTT.

The genes are TRBV5-6 and TRBJ2-7; 10 positions agree with TRBD2. This CDR3 spans 14 amino acids. Trimming took 4 bases from V and 4 from J; bases not matched to a gene: 5. The V gene's germline CDR1 is SGHDT and CDR2 YYEEEE. CDR3 nucleotide sequence: TGTGCCAGCAGCCCGGGACTAGCGCGGTACGAGCAGTACTTC. Its protein is CASSPGLARYEQYF. Complete variable domain (other parts from reference TRBV5-6 and TRBJ2-7): DAGVTQSPTHLIKTRGQQVTLRCSPKSGHDTVSWYQQALGQGPQFIFQYYEEEERQRGNFPDRFSGHQFPNYSSELNVNALLLGDSALYLCASSPGLARYEQYFGPGTRLTVT.

The chain joins TRBV11-2 to TRBJ2-5, with no clear D. This CDR3 region has 12 residues. The V gene lost 5 bases and the J gene lost 4 bases, with 8 bases spanning the gap. The germline gives CDR1 SGHAT, CDR2 FQNNGV. The CDR3 reads CASSLERETQYF. Here the CDR3 DNA reads TGTGCCAGCAGCCTGGAGAGAGAGACCCAGTACTTC.

The chain is built from TRBV6-5 and TRBJ1-3; D might be TRBD1 (6 bases). Trimming took off 5 bases at V and 6 bases at J, with 14 bases between the two ends. The CDR3 is 14 amino acids. CDR1 is MNHEY, CDR2 SVGAGI, per germline. The CDR3 loop is CASSPPHRENTIYF. The CDR3 DNA follows: TGTGCCAGCAGTCCGCCTCACAGGGAAAACACCATATATTTT.

The chain links TRBV5-1 to TRBJ1-6; 10 bases match TRBD1. CDR1 is SGHRS, CDR2 YFSETQ, per germline. Unmatched junction bases numbered 10, after V lost 4 bases and J lost 9 bases. This CDR3 contains 16 residues. This CDR3 is CASSAGRGTGVSPLHF. CDR3 coding DNA: TGCGCCAGCAGCGCTGGTCGGGGGACAGGGGTTTCACCCCTCCACTTT.

The J gene is TRBJ2-4, the V gene TRBV6-5; possible D gene TRBD2, 6 bases. CDR3 length: 14 amino acids. V shed 5 bases and J shed 9 bases, with 17 bases lying between them. In germline, CDR1 is MNHEY, CDR2 SVGAGI. CDR3 coding DNA: TGTGCCAGCAGTACGTCCGGGACTCGCATCATTCAGTACTTC. Protein: CASSTSGTRIIQYF.

CDR3 amino acids: CASSEQRARNSPLHF. The CDR3 DNA is TGTGCCAGCAGTGAACAGAGGGCGAGAAATTCACCCCTCCACTTT. V gene TRBV6-1 combines with J gene TRBJ1-6; D is ambiguous. The CDR3 extends over 15 amino acids. The germline V gene encodes CDR1 MNHNS and CDR2 SASEGT. Between the trimmed V and J ends, which lost 2 bases and 7 bases, there was a span of 12 bases.